This T cell receptor (beta chain) was obtained from a study of T cell repertoires in cytomegalovirus infection. Overall study findings and caveats: Clonotypes of TCR beta that were HLA-C-restricted and CMV-specific dominated the ex vivo response. Public TCR beta family frequency separated CMV-and-HLA carriers, including in an independent cohort.

Deletions cut 5 bases from V and 4 bases from J, with 16 bases between. From germline, CDR1 is SGHKS and CDR2 YYEKEE (reference sequence). The CDR3 has 14 amino acids. Remarks on this clonotype: Its matching antigen is unknown.

TCRdb recomputed calls from the reads with MiXCR, one row per CDR3 protein. The data hold approximately 70,000 distinct CDR3 sequences, with about 23% observed a single time. The chain links TRBV5-5 to TRBJ2-7, with unresolved D. This clonotype was obtained from a human donor in good health (CMV status not recorded). Some clones in this sample may be carry-over from other donors' samples. The material sequenced was PBMCs, sequenced either directly or after in vitro stimulation (not recorded which). DNA of the CDR3: TGTGCCAGCAGTTCCGACGAGAGTGTTTACGAGCAGTACTTC. The encoded protein is CASSSDESVYEQYF.